This entry lists 15 T cell receptor beta chains sequenced from one sample in a study of shared clonotypes between healthy human individuals. Sequencing used immunoSEQ multiplex PCR; TCRdb keeps in-frame clones, though not all of them. The data contain roughly 490,000 clones, 70% to 80% of them singletons. Sequencing used PBMCs. These receptors came from a woman in her forties in good health. Some clones in this sample may be carry-over from other donors' samples.

The V call is TRBV10-3, the J call TRBJ2-6; the D is unclear. V shed 6 bases and J shed 3 bases, with 6 bases lying between them. The CDR3 spans 13 residues. The germline V gene encodes CDR1 ENHRY and CDR2 SYGVKD. This CDR3 reads CAIRGDGANVLTF. The CDR3 region has the DNA TGTGCCATCAGGGGTGATGGGGCCAACGTCCTGACTTTC.

This chain uses TRBV7-8 with TRBJ1-3; a weak D match, TRBD1 (6 bases). V gave up 3 bases and J gave up 4 bases, with 13 bases separating them. Germline V gives CDR1 SGHVS, CDR2 FQNEAQ. The CDR3 has 15 residues. CDR3 sequence: CASSFSQGWGNTIYF. The DNA for the CDR3 is TGTGCCAGCAGCTTCTCCCAGGGGTGGGGAAACACCATATATTTT.

This clone was picked up many times. The chain couples TRBV28 to TRBJ2-6, with TRBD2 identical over 8 bases. The germline gives CDR1 MDHEN, CDR2 SYDVKM. The CDR3 spans 18 residues. J was trimmed by 0 bases and V by 4 bases; bases with no gene match: 8. CDR3 coding DNA: TGTGCCAGCAGTTCGCGGGGGGCCCCTAGCTCTGGGGCCAACGTCCTGACTTTC. Amino acid sequence: CASSSRGAPSSGANVLTF.

On this clone: A far larger clone lies a single base away; this is likely a read error. The rearrangement uses TRBV30 and TRBJ2-1; D is undetermined. The CDR3 spans 12 residues. Germline CDR1 is GTSNPN and CDR2 is SVGIG (reference sequence). Trimming pared 1 base from V and 9 bases from J, leaving 10 bases between. The CDR3 DNA reads as TGTGCCTGGAGTGGCACGAGCCCTGAGCAGTTCTTC. It codes for CAWSGTSPEQFF.

This chain joins TRBV5-1 and TRBJ2-7; TRBD2 matches 8 bases. Trimming removed 0 bases from V and 4 bases from J; junction bases left unmatched: 9. Germline CDR1 reads SGHRS; CDR2 reads YFSETQ. The CDR3 consists of 16 residues. The CDR3 loop reads CASSLGQREKFYEQYF. In DNA, the CDR3 is TGCGCCAGCAGCTTGGGACAGCGGGAGAAGTTTTACGAGCAGTACTTC.

The gene calls are TRBV10-3 and TRBJ2-7; a weak D match, TRBD2 (5 bases). Germline CDR1 is ENHRY and CDR2 is SYGVKD. This CDR3 is built from 15 residues. Trimming cost V 1 base and J 2 bases, with 12 bases left between them. CDR3 loop: CAISEFEGAAYEQYF. CDR3 sequence (DNA): TGTGCCATCAGTGAGTTCGAGGGAGCCGCCTACGAGCAGTACTTC.

Regarding this clone: With only one base between it and a far larger clone, this is likely a read error. Additional DNA sequences in this sample encode the identical CDR3. The rearrangement links TRBV19 to TRBJ1-1, with a weak D call TRBD1 (5 bases). This CDR3 comprises 15 residues. V was clipped by 6 bases and J by 1 base, with 15 bases between them. Germline loops: CDR1 LNHDA, CDR2 SQIVND (reference sequence). CDR3 in DNA: TGTGCCAGTAGAAACCCGGGGGGGACGAACACTGAAGCTTTCTTT. It encodes CASRNPGGTNTEAFF.

The V and J genes are TRBV4-1 and TRBJ2-1, with 8 bases that match TRBD2. The germline V gene encodes CDR1 MGHRA and CDR2 YSYEKL. With V trimmed by 5 bases and J by 5 bases, 8 bases remained unmatched. This CDR3 contains 15 residues. The CDR3 loop is CASSYPGTRDNEQFF. The DNA for the CDR3 is TGCGCCAGCAGCTACCCCGGGACTAGGGACAATGAGCAGTTCTTC.

This clone has a single count. The genes are TRBV5-6 and TRBJ2-1; the D gene is possibly TRBD2 (7 bases). Germline CDR1 reads SGHDT; CDR2 reads YYEEEE. The CDR3 contains 12 residues. The V end was cut by 1 base, the J end by 9 bases, with 8 bases between. DNA of the CDR3: TGTGCCAGCAGCTTGAGGGGGGGTGAGCAGTTCTTC. Encoded protein: CASSLRGGEQFF.

The chain employs TRBV6-1 and TRBJ1-2, with 7 bases matching TRBD1. Trimming took 4 bases from V and 7 from J; bases not matched to a gene: 9. CDR1 MNHNS and CDR2 SASEGT come from the germline V gene. CDR3 size: 14 residues. CDR3 amino acids: CASSADGTAPGYTF. The CDR3 DNA is TGTGCCAGCAGTGCCGACGGGACAGCCCCTGGCTACACCTTC.

The V gene is TRBV5-1, the J gene TRBJ2-5; D unresolved. Germline CDR1 SGHRS, CDR2 YFSETQ. The V end lost 4 bases, the J end lost 1 base, and 11 bases lay between the germline ends. This CDR3 has 14 amino acids. The CDR3 is CASSAGPIQETQYF. CDR3 DNA sequence: TGCGCCAGCAGCGCCGGACCGATCCAAGAGACCCAGTACTTC. The whole variable domain, remainder taken from reference TRBV5-1 and TRBJ2-5, is KAGVTQTPRYLIKTRGQQVTLSCSPISGHRSVSWYQQTPGQGLQFLFEYFSETQRNKGNFPGRFSGRQFSNSRSEMNVSTLELGDSALYLCASSAGPIQETQYFGPGTRLLVL.

This clone was detected only a few times. The chain links TRBV28 to TRBJ1-4, with 7 positions matching TRBD1. The CDR3 runs 15 residues. The germline V gene encodes CDR1 MDHEN and CDR2 SYDVKM. The V and J ends lost 4 bases and 7 bases, in that order; junction bases with no gene match: 9. The CDR3 DNA follows: TGTGCCAGCAGTTCTGGACAGGTCGGGGGTGAAAAACTGTTTTTT. Its translation: CASSSGQVGGEKLFF.

The chain has TRBV7-3 and TRBJ2-2; possibly TRBD1 for D (5 bases). Germline V lookup: CDR1 SGHTA, CDR2 FQGTGA. CDR3 length equals 13 residues. Trimming shortened V by 5 bases and J by 5 bases, and 9 bases separated the two germline ends. CDR3 DNA: TGTGCCAGCAGCCCCCAGGGAACCGGGGAGCTGTTTTTT. Protein: CASSPQGTGELFF. The whole variable domain, remainder taken from reference TRBV7-3 and TRBJ2-2, is GAGVSQTPSNKVTEKGKYVELRCDPISGHTALYWYRQSLGQGPEFLIYFQGTGAADDSGLPNDRFFAVRPEGSVSTLKIQRTERGDSAVYLCASSPQGTGELFFGEGSRLTVL.

About this clone: This likely traces to a read error, being one base from a far larger clone. The CDR3 sequence: CAWGRPTYGYTF. In nucleotides, the CDR3 is TGTGCCTGGGGTCGACCGACCTATGGCTACACCTTC. V is TRBV30 and J is TRBJ1-2; no definite D call. Germline assignment: CDR1 GTSNPN and CDR2 SVGIG (reference sequence). V lost 5 bases to trimming and J lost 4 bases, with 11 bases between them. The CDR3 is made up of 12 amino acids. The whole variable domain, remainder taken from reference TRBV30 and TRBJ1-2, is SQTIHQWPATLVQPVGSPLSLECTVEGTSNPNLYWYRQAAGRGLQLLFYSVGIGQISSEVPQNLSASRPQDRQFILSSKKLLLSDSGFYLCAWGRPTYGYTFGSGTRLTVV.

This rearrangement joins TRBV7-6 to TRBJ1-2, with D perhaps TRBD1 (5 bases). The CDR3 consists of 14 residues. Per the germline V gene, CDR1 is SGHVS and CDR2 is FNYEAQ. Trimming cost V 5 bases and J 4 bases, with 14 bases left between them. DNA for the CDR3: TGTGCCAGCAGCGAACTTGGGGGACTCTATGGCTACACCTTC. Its protein product is CASSELGGLYGYTF.